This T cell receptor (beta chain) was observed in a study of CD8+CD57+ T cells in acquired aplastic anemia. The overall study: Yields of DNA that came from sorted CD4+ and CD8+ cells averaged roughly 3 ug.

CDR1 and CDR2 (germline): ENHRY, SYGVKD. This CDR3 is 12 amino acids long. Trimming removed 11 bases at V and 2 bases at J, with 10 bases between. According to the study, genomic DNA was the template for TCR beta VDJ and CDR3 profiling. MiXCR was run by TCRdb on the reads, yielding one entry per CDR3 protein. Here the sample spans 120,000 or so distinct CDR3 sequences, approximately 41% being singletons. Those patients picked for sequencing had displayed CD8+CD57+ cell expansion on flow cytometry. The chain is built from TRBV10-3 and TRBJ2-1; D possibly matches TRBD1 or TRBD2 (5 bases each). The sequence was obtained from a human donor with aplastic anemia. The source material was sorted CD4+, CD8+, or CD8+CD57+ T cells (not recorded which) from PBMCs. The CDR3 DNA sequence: TGTGCCGTCGGGACGGCCTACAATGAGCAGTTCTTC. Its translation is CAVGTAYNEQFF.